This is a list of T cell receptor beta chains from one sample in a study of T-cell reconstitution after alpha-beta-depleted transplantation in children. TCRdb used MiXCR to reprocess the PCR reads, holding one entry per CDR3 protein. Counted here are 550,000 to 600,000 distinct CDR3 sequences, under 25% occurring once; the ten biggest clones make up around an eighth. Source: PBMCs, mostly from graft donor cells, taken 360 days after TCRalphabeta/CD19-depleted stem cell transplant. The receptor set was obtained from a boy younger than two who had a stem cell transplant for acute myeloid leukemia, so the T cells may come from the graft donor. Each CDR3 is given with its conserved first and last residue. Fields, in order: CDR3 length, D gene, J gene, V gene, clone size, CDR3 protein, CDR3 DNA. The D gene is left open where the match is weak. Rows may omit the clone size; those that give it use once, few, many or a size class.

CDR3 length: 12; D gene: TRBD1; J gene: TRBJ2-7; V gene: TRBV30; clone size: few; CDR3 protein: CACRDRTYEQYF; CDR3 DNA: TGTGCCTGTCGGGACAGAACCTACGAGCAGTACTTC
CDR3 length: 14; D gene: -; J gene: TRBJ2-3; V gene: TRBV25-1; clone size: many; CDR3 protein: CASSEYTTVNTQYF; CDR3 DNA: TGTGCCAGCAGTGAATATACGACAGTAAATACGCAGTATTTT
CDR3 length: 13; D gene: -; J gene: TRBJ1-1; V gene: TRBV7-9; clone size: -; CDR3 protein: CASSLKANTEAFF; CDR3 DNA: TGTGCCAGCAGCTTGAAGGCGAACACTGAAGCTTTCTTT
CDR3 length: 15; D gene: -; J gene: TRBJ2-7; V gene: TRBV3-1; clone size: many; CDR3 protein: CASSQYSGKAYEQYF; CDR3 DNA: TGTGCCAGCAGCCAATATTCGGGGAAGGCCTACGAGCAGTACTTC
CDR3 length: 11; D gene: -; J gene: TRBJ1-2; V gene: TRBV29-1; clone size: -; CDR3 protein: CSVFDHYGYTF; CDR3 DNA: TGCAGCGTTTTCGACCACTATGGCTACACCTTC
CDR3 length: 13; D gene: -; J gene: TRBJ2-1; V gene: TRBV5-6; clone size: -; CDR3 protein: CASSSDPGNEQFF; CDR3 DNA: TGTGCCAGCAGCTCGGACCCAGGGAATGAGCAGTTCTTC
CDR3 length: 12; D gene: TRBD1; J gene: TRBJ2-5; V gene: TRBV29-1; clone size: many; CDR3 protein: CSARTGEETQYF; CDR3 DNA: TGCAGCGCCCGGACAGGAGAAGAGACCCAGTACTTC
CDR3 length: 16; D gene: TRBD2; J gene: TRBJ2-1; V gene: TRBV7-9; clone size: -; CDR3 protein: CASSLLLGLAGHEQFF; CDR3 DNA: TGTGCCAGCAGCTTACTCCTCGGACTAGCGGGTCATGAGCAGTTCTTC
CDR3 length: 14; D gene: -; J gene: TRBJ1-4; V gene: TRBV7-2; clone size: -; CDR3 protein: CASSLSQGTVKLFF; CDR3 DNA: TGTGCCAGCAGCTTAAGTCAGGGGACCGTAAAACTGTTTTTT
CDR3 length: 15; D gene: -; J gene: TRBJ1-2; V gene: TRBV3-1; clone size: -; CDR3 protein: CASSPHGGEPYGYTF; CDR3 DNA: TGTGCCAGCAGCCCCCACGGCGGGGAACCCTATGGCTACACCTTC
CDR3 length: 13; D gene: -; J gene: TRBJ2-7; V gene: TRBV12-3/TRBV12-4; clone size: many; CDR3 protein: CASSHGTIYEQYF; CDR3 DNA: TGTGCCAGCAGCCACGGGACAATATACGAGCAGTACTTC
CDR3 length: 16; D gene: -; J gene: TRBJ2-7; V gene: TRBV6-5; clone size: -; CDR3 protein: CASSYASVGVTYEQYF; CDR3 DNA: TGTGCCAGCAGTTACGCGTCAGTTGGGGTGACCTACGAGCAGTACTTC
CDR3 length: 20; D gene: TRBD2; J gene: TRBJ2-3; V gene: TRBV28; clone size: few; CDR3 protein: CASSPSPMIAGAGTTDTQYF; CDR3 DNA: TGTGCCAGCAGTCCCTCCCCCATGATAGCGGGGGCGGGCACCACAGATACGCAGTATTTT
CDR3 length: 13; D gene: TRBD1; J gene: TRBJ1-5; V gene: TRBV20-1; clone size: many; CDR3 protein: CSARGQGAQPQHF; CDR3 DNA: TGCAGTGCTCGAGGACAGGGTGCGCAGCCCCAGCATTTT
CDR3 length: 13; D gene: -; J gene: TRBJ2-4; V gene: TRBV20-1; clone size: many; CDR3 protein: CSALRGSKNIQYF; CDR3 DNA: TGCAGTGCCCTACGGGGGTCCAAAAACATTCAGTACTTC
CDR3 length: 14; D gene: -; J gene: TRBJ2-2; V gene: TRBV6-1; clone size: few; CDR3 protein: CASRHNRDNGELFF; CDR3 DNA: TGTGCCAGCAGACACAACCGGGACAACGGGGAGCTGTTTTTT
CDR3 length: 16; D gene: TRBD2; J gene: TRBJ2-1; V gene: TRBV7-7; clone size: few; CDR3 protein: CASSPLLAGSYNEQFF; CDR3 DNA: TGTGCCAGCAGCCCTCTTTTAGCGGGGTCCTACAATGAGCAGTTCTTC
CDR3 length: 17; D gene: -; J gene: TRBJ1-2; V gene: TRBV10-3; clone size: many; CDR3 protein: CAIRATGTQGDNYGYTF; CDR3 DNA: TGTGCCATCAGGGCTACCGGGACGCAAGGGGATAACTATGGCTACACCTTC
CDR3 length: 14; D gene: -; J gene: TRBJ2-1; V gene: TRBV20-1; clone size: few; CDR3 protein: CSVIRELINYEQFF; CDR3 DNA: TGCAGTGTAATAAGAGAACTAATAAACTATGAGCAGTTCTTC
CDR3 length: 11; D gene: TRBD1; J gene: TRBJ1-1; V gene: TRBV29-1; clone size: many; CDR3 protein: CSVVRTGQAFF; CDR3 DNA: TGCAGCGTTGTTCGGACAGGGCAAGCTTTCTTT
CDR3 length: 15; D gene: -; J gene: TRBJ2-5; V gene: TRBV18; clone size: many; CDR3 protein: CASSPTGARQETQYF; CDR3 DNA: TGTGCCAGCTCACCAACGGGGGCCCGCCAAGAGACCCAGTACTTC
CDR3 length: 15; D gene: -; J gene: TRBJ2-5; V gene: TRBV5-1; clone size: many; CDR3 protein: CASSPTGTTGETQYF; CDR3 DNA: TGCGCCAGCAGCCCGACAGGTACCACGGGTGAGACCCAGTACTTC
CDR3 length: 14; D gene: -; J gene: TRBJ2-3; V gene: TRBV20-1; clone size: few; CDR3 protein: CSASSVGGTDTQYF; CDR3 DNA: TGCAGTGCTAGTTCGGTCGGGGGCACAGATACGCAGTATTTT
CDR3 length: 16; D gene: -; J gene: TRBJ2-5; V gene: TRBV7-7; clone size: once; CDR3 protein: CASSPLRDLSRETQYF; CDR3 DNA: TGTGCCAGCAGCCCCCTCCGGGACTTATCTCGGGAGACCCAGTACTTC
CDR3 length: 13; D gene: TRBD1; J gene: TRBJ2-3; V gene: TRBV6-1; clone size: -; CDR3 protein: CASRDRGNNTQYF; CDR3 DNA: TGTGCCAGCAGAGACAGGGGGAATAATACGCAGTATTTT